Sequencing of this T cell receptor beta chain was carried out in a study of blood T cell repertoires in COVID-19. Clones were sequenced by immunoSEQ multiplex PCR, and TCRdb holds only the in-frame ones, with some missing. The sample gives roughly 400,000 clones, more than 70% of which show up once; approximately 1.3% is in the top ten. Allocation to cohorts depended on clinical history reported by the participants. Germline V gene sequence: CDR1 SGHTA, CDR2 FQGNSA. Between the trimmed V and J ends, which lost 2 bases and 3 bases, there was a span of 8 bases. This CDR3 region has 14 residues. Sample: PBMCs or T cells enriched from blood (not recorded which). The sequence came from a woman under 30 who had been exposed to COVID-19. V and J are TRBV7-2 and TRBJ2-1; D not resolved. The CDR3 here is CASSLPLNYNEQFF. CDR3 DNA sequence: TGTGCCAGCAGCTTACCCTTAAACTACAATGAGCAGTTCTTC.